This TCR beta chain was identified in a study of blood T cell repertoires in COVID-19. Seattle patients were enrolled during active infection and followed longitudinally. CDR1 and CDR2 from the germline V gene are DFQATT and SNEGSKA (reference sequence). This CDR3 is built from 13 residues. With 3 bases removed from V and 1 base from J, the gap between germline ends came to 9 bases. Data came from immunoSEQ multiplex PCR; TCRdb stores just in-frame clones and leaves some out. The sample has about 220,000 clones, 65% to 90% seen once. The rearrangement uses TRBV20-1 and TRBJ1-1, with unresolved D. Source material: peripheral blood. The source is an older woman with COVID-19, enrolled during active disease. CDR3 loop: CSASHSGNTEAFF. The DNA of the CDR3 is TGCAGTGCTAGTCACTCAGGGAACACTGAAGCTTTCTTT.